The source of this T cell receptor beta chain is a study of blood T cell repertoires in COVID-19. V dropped 3 bases and J dropped 7; count of bases not matched to a gene: 9. The germline gives CDR1 SGHKS, CDR2 YYEKEE (reference sequence). The CDR3 is 14 amino acids. Clones were sequenced by immunoSEQ multiplex PCR, and TCRdb holds only the in-frame ones, with some missing. The table has roughly 200,000 clones, roughly 85% seen once. The genes are TRBV5-5 and TRBJ2-7, with TRBD1 identical over 8 bases. Sequenced sample: PBMCs or T cells enriched from blood (not recorded which). The clonotype was recovered from a woman between 40 and 50 years old with acute COVID-19. CDR3 nucleotides: TGTGCCAGCAGCTCCCTGCAGGGGGCGGGGGAGCAGTACTTC. It specifies CASSSLQGAGEQYF.